Judged by abundance, the clone carrying this T cell receptor beta chain is medium-sized. Its antigen is currently unknown. Synthesis of TCR beta cDNA was carried out from about 540 ng total RNA with a constant-region primer. Libraries covering TCR beta were generated through three nested multiplex PCR rounds (using a slightly modified ARM-PCR). The first two PCR rounds used TRBV1-TRBV30 primers with a Cbeta primer, around 10 cycles each. TCRdb re-called the multiplex PCR reads with MiXCR, one entry per CDR3 protein. The sample records about 84,000 distinct CDR3 sequences, roughly 72% being singletons. Germline values: CDR1 MNHNS, CDR2 SASEGT. Trimming stripped 6 bases from V and 5 bases from J, with 6 bases between. The CDR3 is made up of 11 amino acids. The source of the sample is a study of tumor-infiltrating lymphocytes in primary liver carcinoma. Study-wide findings and caveats: Lower overlap was observed for tumor-adjacent and tumor-blood pairs relative to tumor region pairs. Tumors significantly exceeded blood in top-250-clone fraction (p = 0.039).

RNA and DNA were co-extracted from approximately 20-30 mg of unsorted bulk tissue. Subjects presented with primary liver carcinoma managed by surgical resection. None of the patients had received treatment, and all had chronic HBV infection. The sequencing sample was made of liver tumor tissue from sampling region 1. Subset defined: tumor region T1, superior pole. The clonotype was recovered from a middle-aged man with primary liver carcinoma and hepatitis B virus infection. The V gene is TRBV6-1, the J gene TRBJ2-3; a possible D gene is TRBD2 (6 bases). The CDR3 is CASRREDTQYF. DNA of the CDR3: TGTGCCAGCAGGCGGGAAGATACGCAGTATTTT.